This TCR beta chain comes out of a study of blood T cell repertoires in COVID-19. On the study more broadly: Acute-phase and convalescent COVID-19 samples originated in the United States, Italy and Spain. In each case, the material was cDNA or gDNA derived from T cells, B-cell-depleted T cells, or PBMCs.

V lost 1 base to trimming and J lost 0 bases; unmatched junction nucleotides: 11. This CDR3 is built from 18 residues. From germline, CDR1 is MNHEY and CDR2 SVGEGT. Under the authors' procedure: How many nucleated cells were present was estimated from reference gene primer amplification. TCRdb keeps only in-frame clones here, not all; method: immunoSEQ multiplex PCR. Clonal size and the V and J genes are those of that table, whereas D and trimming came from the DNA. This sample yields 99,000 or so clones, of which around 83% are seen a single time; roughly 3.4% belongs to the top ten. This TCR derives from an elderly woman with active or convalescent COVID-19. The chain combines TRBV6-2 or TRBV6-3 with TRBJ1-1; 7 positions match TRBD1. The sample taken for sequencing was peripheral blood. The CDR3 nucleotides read TGTGCCAGCAGTTACTTATCTAGGGGGCAGAGGATGAACACTGAAGCTTTCTTT. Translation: CASSYLSRGQRMNTEAFF.